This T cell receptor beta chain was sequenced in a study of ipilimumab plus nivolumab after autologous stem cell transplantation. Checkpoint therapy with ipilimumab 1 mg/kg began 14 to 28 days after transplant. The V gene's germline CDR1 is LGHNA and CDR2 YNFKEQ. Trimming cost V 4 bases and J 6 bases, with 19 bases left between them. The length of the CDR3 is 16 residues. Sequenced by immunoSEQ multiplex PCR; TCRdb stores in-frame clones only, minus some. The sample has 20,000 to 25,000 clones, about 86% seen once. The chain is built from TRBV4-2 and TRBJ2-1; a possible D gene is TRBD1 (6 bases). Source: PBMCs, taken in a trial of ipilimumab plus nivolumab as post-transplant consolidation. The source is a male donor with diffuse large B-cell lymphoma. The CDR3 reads CASSPEPGDLRNEQFF. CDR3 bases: TGTGCCAGCAGCCCTGAACCAGGGGATCTGCGCAATGAGCAGTTCTTC.